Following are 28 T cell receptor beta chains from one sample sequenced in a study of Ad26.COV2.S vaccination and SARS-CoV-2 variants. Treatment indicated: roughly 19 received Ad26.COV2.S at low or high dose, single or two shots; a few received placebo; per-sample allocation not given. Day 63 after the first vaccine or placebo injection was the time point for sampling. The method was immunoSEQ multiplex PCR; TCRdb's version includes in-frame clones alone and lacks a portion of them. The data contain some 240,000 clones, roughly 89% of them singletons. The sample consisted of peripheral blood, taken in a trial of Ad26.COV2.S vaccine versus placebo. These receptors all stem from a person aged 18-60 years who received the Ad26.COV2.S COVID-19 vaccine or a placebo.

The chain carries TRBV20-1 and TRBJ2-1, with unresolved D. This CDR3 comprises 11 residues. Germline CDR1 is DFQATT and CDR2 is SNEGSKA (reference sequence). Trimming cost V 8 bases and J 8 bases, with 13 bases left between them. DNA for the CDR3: TGCAGTAAGGACGTAGGCCATGAGCAGTTCTTC. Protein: CSKDVGHEQFF.

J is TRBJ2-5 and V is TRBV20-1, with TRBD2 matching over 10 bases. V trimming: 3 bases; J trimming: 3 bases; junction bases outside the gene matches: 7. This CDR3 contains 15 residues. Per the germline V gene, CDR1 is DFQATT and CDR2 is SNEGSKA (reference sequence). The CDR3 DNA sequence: TGCAGTGCTAGTTCTAGCGGGAGCAGGAAAGAGACCCAGTACTTC. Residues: CSASSSGSRKETQYF.

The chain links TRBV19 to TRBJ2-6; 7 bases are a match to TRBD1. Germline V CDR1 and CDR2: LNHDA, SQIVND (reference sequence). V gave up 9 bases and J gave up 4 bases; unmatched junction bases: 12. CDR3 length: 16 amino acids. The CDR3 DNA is TGTGCCAGCCGGGACAGCCCCACGTGGGGGGCCAACGTCCTGACTTTC. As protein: CASRDSPTWGANVLTF. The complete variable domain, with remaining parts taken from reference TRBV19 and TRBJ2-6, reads DGGITQSPKYLFRKEGQNVTLSCEQNLNHDAMYWYRQDPGQGLRLIYYSQIVNDFQKGDIAEGYSVSREKKESFPLTVTSAQKNPTAFYLCASRDSPTWGANVLTFGAGSRLTVL.

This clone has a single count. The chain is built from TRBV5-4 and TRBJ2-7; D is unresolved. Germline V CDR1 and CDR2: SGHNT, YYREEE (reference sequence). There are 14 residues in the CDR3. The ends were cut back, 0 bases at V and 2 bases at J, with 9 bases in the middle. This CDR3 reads CASSLGRKPYEQYF. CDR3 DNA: TGTGCCAGCAGCTTGGGACGCAAACCCTACGAGCAGTACTTC.

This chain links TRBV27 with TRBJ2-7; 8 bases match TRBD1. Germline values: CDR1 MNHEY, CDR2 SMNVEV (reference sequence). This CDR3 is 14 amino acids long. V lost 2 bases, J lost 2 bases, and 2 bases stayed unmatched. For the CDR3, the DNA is TGTGCCAGCAGTTTAATACAGGGGGCCTACGAGCAGTACTTC. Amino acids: CASSLIQGAYEQYF.

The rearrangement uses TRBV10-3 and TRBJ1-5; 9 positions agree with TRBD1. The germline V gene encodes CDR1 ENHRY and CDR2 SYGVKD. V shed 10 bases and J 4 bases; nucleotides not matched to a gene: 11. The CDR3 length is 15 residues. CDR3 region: CATSRTGDGNQPQHF. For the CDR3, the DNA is TGTGCCACTTCTCGGACAGGGGACGGGAATCAGCCCCAGCATTTT.

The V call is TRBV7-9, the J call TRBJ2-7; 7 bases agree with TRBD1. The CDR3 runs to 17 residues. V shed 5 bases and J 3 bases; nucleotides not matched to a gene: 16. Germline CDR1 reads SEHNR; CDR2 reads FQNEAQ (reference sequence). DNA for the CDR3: TGTGCCAGCAGCCCTAGAGGGGGCATAGAGGGGAGCTACGAGCAGTACTTC. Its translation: CASSPRGGIEGSYEQYF.

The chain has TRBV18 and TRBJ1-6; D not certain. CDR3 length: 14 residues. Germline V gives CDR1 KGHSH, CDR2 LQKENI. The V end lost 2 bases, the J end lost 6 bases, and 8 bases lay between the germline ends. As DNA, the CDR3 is TGTGCCAGCTCACCAACGGTTACTAATTCACCCCTCCACTTT. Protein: CASSPTVTNSPLHF.

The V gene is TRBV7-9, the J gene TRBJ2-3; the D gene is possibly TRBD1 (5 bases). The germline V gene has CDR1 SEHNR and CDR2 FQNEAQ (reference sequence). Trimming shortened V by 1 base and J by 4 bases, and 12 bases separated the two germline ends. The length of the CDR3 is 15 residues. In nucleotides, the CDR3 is TGTGCCAGCAGCTTAGTCGGACAAGGGGCAGATACGCAGTATTTT. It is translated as CASSLVGQGADTQYF.

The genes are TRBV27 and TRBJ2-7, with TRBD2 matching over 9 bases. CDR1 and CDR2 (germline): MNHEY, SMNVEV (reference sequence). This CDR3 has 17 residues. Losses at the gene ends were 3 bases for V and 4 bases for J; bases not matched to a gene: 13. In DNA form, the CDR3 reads TGTGCCAGCAGTTTCCTTGGTAGCGGGGGCTACCATTACGAGCAGTACTTC. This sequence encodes CASSFLGSGGYHYEQYF.

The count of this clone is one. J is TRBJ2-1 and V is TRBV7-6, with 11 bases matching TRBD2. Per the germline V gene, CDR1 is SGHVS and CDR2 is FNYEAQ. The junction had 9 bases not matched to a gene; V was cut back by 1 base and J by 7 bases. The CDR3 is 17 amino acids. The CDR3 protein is CASSLGASGGRRNEQFF. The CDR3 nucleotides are TGTGCCAGCAGCTTAGGTGCTAGCGGGGGGCGGAGGAATGAGCAGTTCTTC.

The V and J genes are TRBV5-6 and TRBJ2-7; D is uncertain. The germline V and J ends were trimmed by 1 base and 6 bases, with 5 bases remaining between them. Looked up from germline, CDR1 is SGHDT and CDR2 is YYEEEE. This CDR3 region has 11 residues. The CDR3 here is CASSLLCEQYV. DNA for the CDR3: TGTGCCAGCAGCTTGCTTTGCGAGCAGTACGTC.

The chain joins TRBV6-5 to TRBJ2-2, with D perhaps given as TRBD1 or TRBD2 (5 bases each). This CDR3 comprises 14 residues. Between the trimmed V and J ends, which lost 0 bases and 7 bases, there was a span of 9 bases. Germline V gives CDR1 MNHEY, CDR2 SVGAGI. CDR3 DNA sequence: TGTGCCAGCAGTTACTCGGGGGTTCACGGGGAGCTGTTTTTT. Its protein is CASSYSGVHGELFF.

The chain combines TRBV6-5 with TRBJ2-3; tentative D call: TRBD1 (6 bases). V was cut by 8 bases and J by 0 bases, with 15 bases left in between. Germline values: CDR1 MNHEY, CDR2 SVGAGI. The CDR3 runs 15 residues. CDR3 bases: TGTGCCAGCTCTCCCGGGACATCGAGCACAGATACGCAGTATTTT. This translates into CASSPGTSSTDTQYF.

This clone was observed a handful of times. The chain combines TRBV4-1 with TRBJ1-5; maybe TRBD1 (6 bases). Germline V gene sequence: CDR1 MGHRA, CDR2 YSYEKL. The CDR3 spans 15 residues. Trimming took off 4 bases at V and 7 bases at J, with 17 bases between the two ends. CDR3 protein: CASSLSAQGNQPQHF. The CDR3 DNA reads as TGCGCCAGCAGCCTGTCGGCCCAGGGGAACCAGCCCCAGCATTTT.

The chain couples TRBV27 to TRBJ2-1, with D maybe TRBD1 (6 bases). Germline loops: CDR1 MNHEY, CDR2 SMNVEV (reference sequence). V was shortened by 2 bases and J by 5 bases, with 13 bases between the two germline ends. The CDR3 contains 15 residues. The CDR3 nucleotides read TGTGCCAGCAGTTTAGGCCCTCAGGGGAACAATGAGCAGTTCTTC. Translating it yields CASSLGPQGNNEQFF.

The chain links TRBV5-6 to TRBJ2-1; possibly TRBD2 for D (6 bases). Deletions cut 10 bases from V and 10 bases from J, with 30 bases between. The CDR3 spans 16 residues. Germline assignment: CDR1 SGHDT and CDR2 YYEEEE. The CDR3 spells CASRTVEGPHPEEQFF. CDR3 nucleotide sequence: TGTGCCTCAAGGACCGTGGAGGGACCTCACCCTGAGGAGCAGTTCTTC.

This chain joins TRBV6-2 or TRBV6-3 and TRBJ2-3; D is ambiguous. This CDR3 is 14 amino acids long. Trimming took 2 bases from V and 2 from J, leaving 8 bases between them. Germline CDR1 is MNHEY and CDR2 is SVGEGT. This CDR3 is CASSYTSVTDTQYF. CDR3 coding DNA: TGTGCCAGCAGTTACACCAGCGTCACAGATACGCAGTATTTT.

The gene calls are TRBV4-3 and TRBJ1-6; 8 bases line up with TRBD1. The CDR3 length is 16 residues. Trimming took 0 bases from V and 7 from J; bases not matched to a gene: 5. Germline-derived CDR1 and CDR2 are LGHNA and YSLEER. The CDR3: CASSQETGVGNSPLHF. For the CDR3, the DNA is TGCGCCAGCAGCCAAGAGACAGGGGTAGGAAATTCACCCCTCCACTTT.

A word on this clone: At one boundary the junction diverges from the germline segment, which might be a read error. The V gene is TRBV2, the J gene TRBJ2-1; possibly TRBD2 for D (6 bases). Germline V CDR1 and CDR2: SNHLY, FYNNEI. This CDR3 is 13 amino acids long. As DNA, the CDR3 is TGTGCCAGCCGAAGGGACTCCGACAATGAGCAGTTCTTC. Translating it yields CASRRDSDNEQFF. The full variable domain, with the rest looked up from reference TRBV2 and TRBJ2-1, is EPEVTQTPSHQVTQMGQEVILRCVPISNHLYFYWYRQILGQKVEFLVSFYNNEISEKSEIFDDQFSVERPDGSNFTLKIRSTKLEDSAMYFCASRRDSDNEQFFGPGTRLTVL.

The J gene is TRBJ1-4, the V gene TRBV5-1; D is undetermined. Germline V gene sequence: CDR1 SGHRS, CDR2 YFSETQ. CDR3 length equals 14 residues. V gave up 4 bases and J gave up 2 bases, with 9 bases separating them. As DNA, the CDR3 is TGCGCCAGCAGCGTCATGGGCACTAATGAAAAACTGTTTTTT. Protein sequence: CASSVMGTNEKLFF. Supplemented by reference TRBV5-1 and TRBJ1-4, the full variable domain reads KAGVTQTPRYLIKTRGQQVTLSCSPISGHRSVSWYQQTPGQGLQFLFEYFSETQRNKGNFPGRFSGRQFSNSRSEMNVSTLELGDSALYLCASSVMGTNEKLFFGSGTQLSVL.

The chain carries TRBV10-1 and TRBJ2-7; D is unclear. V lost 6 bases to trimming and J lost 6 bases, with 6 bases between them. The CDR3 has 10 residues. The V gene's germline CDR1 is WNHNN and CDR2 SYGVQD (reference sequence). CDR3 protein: CASSPSEQYV. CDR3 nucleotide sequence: TGCGCCAGCAGCCCCTCCGAGCAGTACGTC.

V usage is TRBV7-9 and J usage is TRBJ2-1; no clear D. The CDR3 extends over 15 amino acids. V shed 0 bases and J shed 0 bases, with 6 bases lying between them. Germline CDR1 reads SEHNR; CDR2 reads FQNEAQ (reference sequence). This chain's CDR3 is CASSLARSSYNEQFF. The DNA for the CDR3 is TGTGCCAGCAGCTTAGCACGGAGCTCCTACAATGAGCAGTTCTTC.

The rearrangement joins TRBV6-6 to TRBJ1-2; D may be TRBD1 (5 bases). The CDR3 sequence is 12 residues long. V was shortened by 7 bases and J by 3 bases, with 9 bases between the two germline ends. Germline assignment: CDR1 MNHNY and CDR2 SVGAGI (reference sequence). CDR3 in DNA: TGTGCCAGCACGGGGCGGGACTATGGCTACACCTTC. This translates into CASTGRDYGYTF.

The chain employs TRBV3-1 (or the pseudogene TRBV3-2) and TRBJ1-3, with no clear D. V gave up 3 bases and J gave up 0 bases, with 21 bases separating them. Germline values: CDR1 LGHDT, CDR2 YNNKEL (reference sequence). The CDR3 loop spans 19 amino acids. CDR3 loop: CASSHRLRPGPSSGNTIYF. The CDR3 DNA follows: TGTGCCAGCAGCCATCGATTGCGTCCCGGGCCAAGCTCTGGAAACACCATATATTTT.

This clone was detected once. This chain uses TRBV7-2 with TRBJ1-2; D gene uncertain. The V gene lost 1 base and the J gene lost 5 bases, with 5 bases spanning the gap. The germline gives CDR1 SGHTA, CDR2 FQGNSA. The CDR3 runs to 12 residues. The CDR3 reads CASSLDGYGYTF. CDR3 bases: TGTGCCAGCAGCTTAGATGGGTATGGCTACACCTTC.

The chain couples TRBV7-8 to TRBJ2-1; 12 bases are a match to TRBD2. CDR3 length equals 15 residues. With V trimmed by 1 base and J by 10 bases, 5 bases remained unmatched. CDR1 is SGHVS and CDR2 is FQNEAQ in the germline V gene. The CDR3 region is CASSLGLAGGQEQFF. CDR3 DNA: TGTGCCAGCAGCTTAGGTCTAGCGGGAGGGCAAGAGCAGTTCTTC.

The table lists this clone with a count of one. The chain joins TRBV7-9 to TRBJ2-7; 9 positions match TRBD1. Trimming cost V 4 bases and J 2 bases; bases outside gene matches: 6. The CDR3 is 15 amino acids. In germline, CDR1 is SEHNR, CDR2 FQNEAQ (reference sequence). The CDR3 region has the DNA TGTGCCAGCAGCTCCATAGGGACAGGGACCTACGAGCAGTACTTC. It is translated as CASSSIGTGTYEQYF.